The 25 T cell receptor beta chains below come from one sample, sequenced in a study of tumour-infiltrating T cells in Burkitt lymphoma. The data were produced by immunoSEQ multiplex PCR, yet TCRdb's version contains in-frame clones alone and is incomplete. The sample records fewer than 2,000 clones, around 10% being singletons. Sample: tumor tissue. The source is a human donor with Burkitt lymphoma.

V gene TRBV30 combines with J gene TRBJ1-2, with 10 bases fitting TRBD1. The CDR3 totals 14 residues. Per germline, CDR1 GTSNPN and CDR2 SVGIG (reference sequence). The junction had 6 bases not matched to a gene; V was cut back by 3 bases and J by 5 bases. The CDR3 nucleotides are TGTGCCTGGAGGAGCCCGGGACAGGGGTATGGCTACACCTTC. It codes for CAWRSPGQGYGYTF.

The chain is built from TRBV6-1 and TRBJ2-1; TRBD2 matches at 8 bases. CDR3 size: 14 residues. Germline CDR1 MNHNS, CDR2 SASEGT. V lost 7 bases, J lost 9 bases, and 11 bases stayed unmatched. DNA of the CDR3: TGTGCCAGCACCCCGAGCGGGAGCTGGAGTGAGCAGTTCTTC. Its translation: CASTPSGSWSEQFF.

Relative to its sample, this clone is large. The CDR3 is CASSQSLNTEAFF. The CDR3 nucleotides are TGCGCCAGCAGCCAAAGCCTAAACACTGAAGCTTTCTTT. This chain links TRBV4-1 with TRBJ1-1; D call uncertain. Germline CDR1 and CDR2: MGHRA and YSYEKL. Trimming left V 2 bases short and J 2 bases short, with 6 bases between. The CDR3 has 13 amino acids.

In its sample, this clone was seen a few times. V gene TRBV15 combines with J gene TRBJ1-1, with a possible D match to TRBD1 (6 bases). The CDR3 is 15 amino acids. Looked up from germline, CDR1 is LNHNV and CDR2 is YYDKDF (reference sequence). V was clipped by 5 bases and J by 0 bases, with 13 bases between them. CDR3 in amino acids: CATSRDRLMNTEAFF. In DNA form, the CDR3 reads TGTGCCACCAGCCGCGACAGGCTCATGAACACTGAAGCTTTCTTT.

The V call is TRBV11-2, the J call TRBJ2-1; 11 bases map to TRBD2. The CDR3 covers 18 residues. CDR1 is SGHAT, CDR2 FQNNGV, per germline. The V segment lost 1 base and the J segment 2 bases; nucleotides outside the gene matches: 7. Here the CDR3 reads CASSLVAGGPVTYNEQFF. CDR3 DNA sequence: TGTGCCAGCAGCTTAGTAGCGGGAGGGCCTGTAACCTACAATGAGCAGTTCTTC.

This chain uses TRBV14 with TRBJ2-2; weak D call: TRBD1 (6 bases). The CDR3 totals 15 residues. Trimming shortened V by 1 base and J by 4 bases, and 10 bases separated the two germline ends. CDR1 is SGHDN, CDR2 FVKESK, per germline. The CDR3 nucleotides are TGTGCCAGCAGCCAAGCGGACAGAAGCACCGGGGAGCTGTTTTTT. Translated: CASSQADRSTGELFF.

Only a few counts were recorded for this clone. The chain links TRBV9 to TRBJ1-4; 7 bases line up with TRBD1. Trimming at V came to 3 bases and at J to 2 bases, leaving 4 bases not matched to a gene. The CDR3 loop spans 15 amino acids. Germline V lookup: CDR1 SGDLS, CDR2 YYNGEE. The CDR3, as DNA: TGTGCCAGCAGCGCGTCGACAGGGACTAATGAAAAACTGTTTTTT. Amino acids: CASSASTGTNEKLFF.

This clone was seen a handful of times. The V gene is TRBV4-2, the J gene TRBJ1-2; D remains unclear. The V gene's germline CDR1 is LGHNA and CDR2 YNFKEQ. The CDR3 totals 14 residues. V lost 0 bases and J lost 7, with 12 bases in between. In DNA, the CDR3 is TGTGCCAGCAGCCAAGATCCGGACCGGGTTGGCTACACCTTC. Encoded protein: CASSQDPDRVGYTF.

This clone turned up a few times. The CDR3 here is CASSPPVGPTQETQYF. DNA of the CDR3: TGTGCCAGCAGCCCCCCGGTCGGCCCTACCCAAGAGACCCAGTACTTC. V usage is TRBV11-2 and J usage is TRBJ2-5; D remains ambiguous. The CDR3 length is 16 residues. V was cut by 5 bases and J by 1 base, with 17 bases left in between. CDR1 and CDR2 (germline): SGHAT, FQNNGV. Supplemented by reference TRBV11-2 and TRBJ2-5, the full variable domain reads EAGVAQSPRYKIIEKRQSVAFWCNPISGHATLYWYQQILGQGPKLLIQFQNNGVVDDSQLPKDRFSAERLKGVDSTLKIQPAKLEDSAVYLCASSPPVGPTQETQYFGPGTRLLVL.

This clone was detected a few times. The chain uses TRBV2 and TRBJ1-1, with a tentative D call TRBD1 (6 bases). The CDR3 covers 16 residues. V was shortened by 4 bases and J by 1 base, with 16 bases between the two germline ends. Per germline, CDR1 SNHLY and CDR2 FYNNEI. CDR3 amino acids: CASSVGKNRANTEAFF. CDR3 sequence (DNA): TGTGCCAGCAGTGTTGGGAAGAACAGGGCGAACACTGAAGCTTTCTTT.

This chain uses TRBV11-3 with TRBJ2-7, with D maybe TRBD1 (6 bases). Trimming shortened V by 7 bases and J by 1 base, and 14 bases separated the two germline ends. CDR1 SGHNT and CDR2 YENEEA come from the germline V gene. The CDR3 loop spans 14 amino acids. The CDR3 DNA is TGTGCCAGCACCCTGACAGGCGGTTCCTACGAGCAGTACTTC. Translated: CASTLTGGSYEQYF.

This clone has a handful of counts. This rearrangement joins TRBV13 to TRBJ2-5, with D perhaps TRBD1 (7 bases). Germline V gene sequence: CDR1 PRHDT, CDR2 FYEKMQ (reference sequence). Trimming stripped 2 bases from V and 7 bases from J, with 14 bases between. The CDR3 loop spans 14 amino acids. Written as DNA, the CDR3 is TGTGCCAGCAGCTTATCAGGGGGGCTTGGGACCCAGTACTTC. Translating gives CASSLSGGLGTQYF.

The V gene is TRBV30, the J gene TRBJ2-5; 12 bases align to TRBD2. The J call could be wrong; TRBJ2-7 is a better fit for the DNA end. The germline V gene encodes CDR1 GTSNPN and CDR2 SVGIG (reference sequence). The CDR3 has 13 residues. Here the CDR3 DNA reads TGTGCCCGATCTAGCGGGGGGGATTACGAGCAGTACTTC. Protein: CARSSGGDYEQYF.

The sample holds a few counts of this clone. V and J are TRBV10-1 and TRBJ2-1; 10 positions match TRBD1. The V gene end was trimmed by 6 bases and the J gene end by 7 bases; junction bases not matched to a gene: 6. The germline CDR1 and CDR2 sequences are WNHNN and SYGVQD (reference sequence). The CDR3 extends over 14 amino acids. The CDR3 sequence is CASSDGTGVNEQFF. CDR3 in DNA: TGCGCCAGCAGCGACGGGACAGGGGTTAATGAGCAGTTCTTC.

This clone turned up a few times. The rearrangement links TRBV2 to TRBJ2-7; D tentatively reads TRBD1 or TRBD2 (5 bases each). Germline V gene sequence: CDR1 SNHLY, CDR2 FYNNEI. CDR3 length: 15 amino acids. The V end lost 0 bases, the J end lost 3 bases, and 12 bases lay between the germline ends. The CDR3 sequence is CASSEAGWDGYEQYF. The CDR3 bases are TGTGCCAGCAGTGAAGCAGGCTGGGACGGCTACGAGCAGTACTTC.

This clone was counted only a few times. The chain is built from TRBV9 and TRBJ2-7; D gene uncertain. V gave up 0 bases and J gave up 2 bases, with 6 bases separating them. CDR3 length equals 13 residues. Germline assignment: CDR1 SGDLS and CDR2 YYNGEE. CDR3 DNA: TGTGCCAGCAGCGTAGGATCAGCCTACGAGCAGTACTTC. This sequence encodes CASSVGSAYEQYF.

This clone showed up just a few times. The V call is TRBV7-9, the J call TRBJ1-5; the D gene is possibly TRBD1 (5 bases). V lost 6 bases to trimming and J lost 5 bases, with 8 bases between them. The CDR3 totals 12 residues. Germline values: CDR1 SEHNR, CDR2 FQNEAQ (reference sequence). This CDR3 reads CASRQGDQPQHF. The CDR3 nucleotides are TGTGCCAGCAGGCAGGGAGATCAGCCCCAGCATTTT.

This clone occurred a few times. In DNA, the CDR3 is TGCGCCAGCAGCCAAGTCGACGTGGGCTCCTACAATGAGCAGTTCTTC. It specifies CASSQVDVGSYNEQFF. The genes are TRBV4-1 and TRBJ2-1; D gene uncertain. From germline, CDR1 is MGHRA and CDR2 YSYEKL. Trimming shortened V by 1 base and J by 0 bases, and 10 bases separated the two germline ends. This CDR3 region has 16 residues.

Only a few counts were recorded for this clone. The CDR3 region has the DNA TGCGCCAGCAGCTTGGAGGGATGGGAGCAGTACTTC. This codes for CASSLEGWEQYF. The rearrangement uses TRBV5-1 and TRBJ2-7; D gene uncertain. The germline V gene has CDR1 SGHRS and CDR2 YFSETQ. This CDR3 is built from 12 residues. Trimming left V 0 bases short and J 7 bases short, with 8 bases between.

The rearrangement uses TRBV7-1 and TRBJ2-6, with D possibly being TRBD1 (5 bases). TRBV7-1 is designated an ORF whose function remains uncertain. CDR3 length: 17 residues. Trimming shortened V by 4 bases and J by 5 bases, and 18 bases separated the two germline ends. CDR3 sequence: CASSWDRGQSRANVLTF. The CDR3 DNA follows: TGTGCCAGCAGCTGGGATCGAGGACAAAGTCGGGCCAACGTCCTGACTTTC.

The CDR3 protein is CASSTGQGLNEQFF. CDR3 DNA sequence: TGTGCCAGCAGCACGGGACAGGGGTTGAATGAGCAGTTCTTC. This sequence joins TRBV5-5 and TRBJ2-1, with 10 bases fitting TRBD1. This CDR3 is 14 amino acids long. Germline V gene lookup returns CDR1 SGHKS and CDR2 YYEKEE (reference sequence). Trimming removed 4 bases from V and 7 bases from J; junction bases left unmatched: 5.

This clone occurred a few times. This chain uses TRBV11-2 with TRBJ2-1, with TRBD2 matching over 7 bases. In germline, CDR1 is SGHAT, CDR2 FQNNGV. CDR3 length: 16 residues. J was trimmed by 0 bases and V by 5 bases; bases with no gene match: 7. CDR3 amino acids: CASSVGGEDSYNEQFF. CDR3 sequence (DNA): TGTGCCAGCAGCGTGGGGGGGGAGGACTCCTACAATGAGCAGTTCTTC.

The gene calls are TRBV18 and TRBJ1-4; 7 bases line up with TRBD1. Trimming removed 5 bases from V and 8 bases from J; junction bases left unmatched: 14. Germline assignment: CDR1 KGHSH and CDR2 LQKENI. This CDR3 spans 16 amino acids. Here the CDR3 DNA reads TGTGCCAGCTCAGAGGATCAACAGGGGCGAGGAGAAAAACTGTTTTTT. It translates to CASSEDQQGRGEKLFF.

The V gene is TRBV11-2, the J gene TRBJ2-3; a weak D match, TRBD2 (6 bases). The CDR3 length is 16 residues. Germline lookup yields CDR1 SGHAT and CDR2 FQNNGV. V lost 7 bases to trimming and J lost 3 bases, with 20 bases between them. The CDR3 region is CASTLGGEDRTDTQYF. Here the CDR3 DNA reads TGTGCCAGCACTCTGGGGGGAGAGGATAGGACAGATACGCAGTATTTT.

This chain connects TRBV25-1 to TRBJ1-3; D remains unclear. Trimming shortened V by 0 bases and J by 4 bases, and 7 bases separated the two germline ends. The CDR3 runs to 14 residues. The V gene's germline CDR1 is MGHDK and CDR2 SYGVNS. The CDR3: CASSEYTQGNTIYF. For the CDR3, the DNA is TGTGCCAGCAGTGAATATACCCAGGGAAACACCATATATTTT.